What follows are 14 T cell receptor beta chains derived from one specimen sequenced in a study of T-cell reconstitution after alpha-beta-depleted transplantation in children. Unique molecular identifiers were used in preparing the TCRbeta library. Using its own MiXCR run on the PCR reads, TCRdb lists one record per CDR3 protein. This sample carries about 180,000 distinct CDR3 sequences, 11% of them seen once, and the ten largest clones take about 13%. The sample consisted of PBMCs, taken before TCRalphabeta/CD19-depleted stem cell transplant. All receptors derive from a boy aged 2 to 10 with acute myeloid leukemia, due to receive a stem cell transplant.

The table lists this clonotype with many counts. V gene TRBV5-1 combines with J gene TRBJ2-7; D is undetermined. Trimming cost V 0 bases and J 0 bases, with 10 bases left between them. CDR3 length: 15 residues. Germline CDR1 and CDR2: SGHRS and YFSETQ. As DNA, the CDR3 is TGCGCCAGCAGCTTGGATGCTCTTAACTCCTACGAGCAGTACTTC. Translating gives CASSLDALNSYEQYF.

The chain links TRBV25-1 to TRBJ2-3; TRBD2 aligns across 8 bases. The CDR3 covers 15 residues. CDR1 MGHDK and CDR2 SYGVNS come from the germline V gene. J was trimmed by 5 bases and V by 3 bases; bases with no gene match: 7. The CDR3 here is CASSDSGRGLDTQYF. The CDR3 DNA reads TGTGCCAGCAGTGACAGCGGGAGAGGTTTAGATACGCAGTATTTT.

The rearrangement links TRBV19 to TRBJ1-2; no clear D. This CDR3 region has 13 residues. CDR1 LNHDA and CDR2 SQIVND come from the germline V gene (reference sequence). Trimming shortened V by 3 bases and J by 0 bases, and 5 bases separated the two germline ends. The CDR3 region is CASSIGSNYGYTF. CDR3 nucleotide sequence: TGTGCCAGTAGTATCGGGTCTAACTATGGCTACACCTTC.

This clonotype was counted at least ten times. The rearrangement links TRBV15 to TRBJ1-4, with TRBD1 matching over 9 bases. Per germline, CDR1 LNHNV and CDR2 YYDKDF (reference sequence). Trimming removed 2 bases from V and 8 bases from J; junction bases left unmatched: 9. This CDR3 spans 16 amino acids. The CDR3 region is CATSRNQQGAQEKLFF. CDR3 nucleotide sequence: TGTGCCACCAGCAGAAATCAACAGGGGGCACAGGAAAAACTGTTTTTT.

The J gene is TRBJ2-7, the V gene TRBV11-2; D unclear. V lost 3 bases, J lost 3 bases, and 9 bases lay in between. The CDR3 runs to 13 residues. CDR1 is SGHAT and CDR2 is FQNNGV in the germline V gene. CDR3 DNA: TGTGCCAGCAGCTTTAGCAGGCGCTACGAGCAGTACGTC. The encoded protein is CASSFSRRYEQYV.

This clonotype appeared many times. The chain couples TRBV30 to TRBJ2-1, with D hard to call. V gave up 4 bases and J gave up 10 bases, with 11 bases separating them. CDR1 GTSNPN and CDR2 SVGIG come from the germline V gene (reference sequence). CDR3 size: 11 residues. CDR3 loop: CAWIRGWEQFF. CDR3 bases: TGTGCCTGGATACGCGGCTGGGAGCAGTTCTTC. Using reference TRBV30 and TRBJ2-1 for the parts outside the CDR3, the full variable domain is SQTIHQWPATLVQPVGSPLSLECTVEGTSNPNLYWYRQAAGRGLQLLFYSVGIGQISSEVPQNLSASRPQDRQFILSSKKLLLSDSGFYLCAWIRGWEQFFGPGTRLTVL.

This clonotype showed up many times. The chain is built from TRBV28 and TRBJ2-7; D gene uncertain. The germline V gene encodes CDR1 MDHEN and CDR2 SYDVKM. The CDR3 spans 14 residues. V was cut by 7 bases and J by 3 bases, with 16 bases left in between. This CDR3 reads CASTRWERNYEQYF. The CDR3, as DNA: TGTGCCAGCACACGATGGGAACGGAACTACGAGCAGTACTTC.

This clonotype was counted many times. One end of the junction varies from germline; a read error may be responsible. The chain couples TRBV3-1 to TRBJ2-7; no definite D call. Germline V lookup: CDR1 LGHDT, CDR2 YNNKEL (reference sequence). CDR3 length: 11 residues. CDR3 sequence reads: CASSQVGPPDF. The CDR3 DNA is TGTGCCAGCAGCCAAGTAGGCCCACCGGATTTC.

The table lists this clonotype with many counts. J is TRBJ1-2 and V is TRBV29-1; D possibly corresponds to TRBD1 (6 bases). Germline V gene lookup returns CDR1 SQVTM and CDR2 ANQGSEA. This CDR3 has 11 residues. With 0 bases removed from V and 11 bases from J, the gap between germline ends came to 10 bases. CDR3 DNA: TGCAGCGTTGAAGAAAAGGGGGTGTACACCTTC. The encoded protein is CSVEEKGVYTF.

This clonotype was recorded many times. The chain links TRBV29-1 to TRBJ2-1; TRBD1 matches 9 bases. The CDR3 runs 12 residues. In germline, CDR1 is SQVTM, CDR2 ANQGSEA. Trimming took 6 bases from V and 8 from J; bases not matched to a gene: 5. The CDR3 protein is CSVVDRGYEQFF. CDR3 nucleotide sequence: TGCAGCGTCGTGGACAGGGGCTATGAGCAGTTCTTC.

This clonotype was picked up a small number of times. The chain joins TRBV18 to TRBJ1-1, with a possible D match to TRBD1 (6 bases). The CDR3 extends over 14 amino acids. V was cut by 5 bases and J by 5 bases, with 15 bases left in between. Per the germline V gene, CDR1 is KGHSH and CDR2 is LQKENI. CDR3 nucleotide sequence: TGTGCCAGCTCATCCTCCGAAGGGGGAACTGAAGCTTTCTTT. Its translation: CASSSSEGGTEAFF.

This clonotype has ten or more counts. The rearrangement uses TRBV12-3 or TRBV12-4 and TRBJ1-3; D not certain. There are 15 residues in the CDR3. V was cut by 4 bases and J by 0 bases, with 10 bases left in between. The DNA for the CDR3 is TGTGCCAGCAGTTCTCCCGCGAGCTCTGGAAACACCATATATTTT. Its translation is CASSSPASSGNTIYF.

Ten or more counts support this clonotype. CDR3 DNA sequence: TGCGCCAGCAGCCAAGTTAGTCAAGTACTAGAAGCTTTCTTT. The encoded protein is CASSQVSQVLEAFF. The rearrangement links TRBV4-1 to TRBJ1-1; D gene ambiguous. The germline gives CDR1 MGHRA, CDR2 YSYEKL. The CDR3 spans 14 residues. The ends were cut back, 1 base at V and 8 bases at J, with 14 bases in the middle.

This rearrangement joins TRBV4-1 to TRBJ1-5; D perhaps matches TRBD1 (5 bases). Trimming stripped 2 bases from V and 7 bases from J, with 12 bases between. CDR1 MGHRA and CDR2 YSYEKL come from the germline V gene. This CDR3 is built from 14 residues. The CDR3 bases are TGCGCCAGCAGCCAACTTGGGGGGGAACAGCCCCAGCATTTT. This translates into CASSQLGGEQPQHF.